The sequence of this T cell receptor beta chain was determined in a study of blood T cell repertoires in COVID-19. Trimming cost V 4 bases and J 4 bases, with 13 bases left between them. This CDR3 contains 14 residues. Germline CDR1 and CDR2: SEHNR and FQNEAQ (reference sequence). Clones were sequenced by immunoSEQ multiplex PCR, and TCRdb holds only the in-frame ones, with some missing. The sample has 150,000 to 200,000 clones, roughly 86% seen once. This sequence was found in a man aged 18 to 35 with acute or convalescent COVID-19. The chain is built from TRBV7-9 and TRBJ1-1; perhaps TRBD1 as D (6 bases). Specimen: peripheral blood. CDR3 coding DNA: TGTGCCAGCAGCTCAAGCCAGGGGATCACTGAAGCTTTCTTT. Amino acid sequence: CASSSSQGITEAFF.